Below, 8 T cell receptor beta chains from the same sample are listed, as sequenced in a study of T cell responses to AZD1222 COVID-19 vaccine. Repertoires were generated with immunoSEQ multiplex PCR, while TCRdb's copy carries only in-frame clones and drops some. The data show 150,000 or so clones, 92% seen once. Sample: peripheral blood, taken 28 days after the second AZD1222 dose. Source of these receptors: an adult who received the AZD1222 COVID-19 vaccine.

The chain joins TRBV5-1 to TRBJ1-1; D call uncertain. V was clipped by 0 bases and J by 5 bases, with 8 bases between them. There are 13 residues in the CDR3. Germline V CDR1 and CDR2: SGHRS, YFSETQ. CDR3 sequence: CASSLEDGTEAFF. In DNA, the CDR3 is TGCGCCAGCAGCTTGGAGGACGGTACTGAAGCTTTCTTT.

The rearrangement uses TRBV6-1 and TRBJ1-6, with D perhaps TRBD1 (5 bases). V shed 4 bases and J shed 3 bases, with 13 bases lying between them. Germline assignment: CDR1 MNHNS and CDR2 SASEGT. The CDR3 consists of 16 residues. Written as DNA, the CDR3 is TGTGCCAGCAGTGCCAGCCGGGGACGCTATAATTCACCCCTCCACTTT. Its protein product is CASSASRGRYNSPLHF.

The chain links TRBV11-2 to TRBJ2-5, with D possibly matching TRBD2 (5 bases). V lost 6 bases and J lost 1, with 12 bases in between. This CDR3 contains 14 residues. The germline CDR1 and CDR2 sequences are SGHAT and FQNNGV. The CDR3 DNA reads TGTGCCAGCAGAGGAGCGGAGGCCCAAGAGACCCAGTACTTC. The encoded protein is CASRGAEAQETQYF.

The sample holds a few counts of this clone. This chain joins TRBV24-1 and TRBJ2-4; TRBD2 might be the D (7 bases). V was shortened by 2 bases and J by 7 bases, with 11 bases between the two germline ends. There are 14 residues in the CDR3. CDR1 KGHDR and CDR2 SFDVKD come from the germline V gene. The CDR3 region is CATSDSRGGNIQYF. DNA for the CDR3: TGTGCCACCAGTGATTCTAGGGGGGGGAACATTCAGTACTTC.

The rearrangement joins TRBV10-3 to TRBJ2-5, with TRBD2 identical over 15 bases. In germline, CDR1 is ENHRY, CDR2 SYGVKD. This CDR3 spans 16 amino acids. J gave up 2 bases and V 4 bases, and 2 bases lay outside the gene matches. CDR3 coding DNA: TGTGCCATCAGTGGGACTAGCGGGAGGGGGCAAGAGACCCAGTACTTC. Its protein product is CAISGTSGRGQETQYF.

The chain combines TRBV7-9 with TRBJ2-7; 13 nucleotides align to TRBD2. The CDR3 loop spans 16 amino acids. Trimming removed 5 bases from V and 0 bases from J; junction bases left unmatched: 4. Germline V gene data show CDR1 as SEHNR and CDR2 as FQNEAQ (reference sequence). The CDR3, as DNA: TGTGCCAGCAGCCCGGGACTAGCGGGGCCCTCCTACGAGCAGTACTTC. Translation gives CASSPGLAGPSYEQYF.

The V and J genes are TRBV4-2 and TRBJ2-7; possible D gene TRBD2, 5 bases. Per the germline V gene, CDR1 is LGHNA and CDR2 is YNFKEQ. Between the trimmed V and J ends, which lost 4 bases and 2 bases, there was a span of 12 bases. CDR3 length: 14 amino acids. The CDR3 coding sequence is TGTGCCAGCAGCCCCCCCGGCGGGCCCTACGAGCAGTACTTC. Amino acid sequence: CASSPPGGPYEQYF.

The V gene is TRBV3-1 (or the pseudogene TRBV3-2), the J gene TRBJ1-1, with unresolved D. V was pared by 0 bases and J by 0 bases, with 14 bases between. Germline CDR1 reads LGHDT; CDR2 reads YNNKEL (reference sequence). There are 17 residues in the CDR3. The CDR3: CASSQDWVTALNTEAFF. The CDR3 DNA sequence: TGTGCCAGCAGCCAAGATTGGGTCACCGCTTTGAACACTGAAGCTTTCTTT.